This is a list of T cell receptor beta chains from one sample in a study of identical twins. TCRdb reanalysed the 5' RACE reads using MiXCR and keeps one entry per CDR3 protein. Altogether roughly 470,000 distinct CDR3 sequences are present, roughly 13% being singletons, with the ten largest covering about 0.97%. The sample also formed part of further work on yellow fever vaccine responses in identical twins.

Sequencing input: CD4+ T cells sorted from blood. Receptors were obtained from a young woman in good health. The CDR3 runs from the conserved cysteine through the conserved F or W. The order of the fields is D gene, clone size, J gene, V gene, CDR3 protein, CDR3 DNA. A D gene is named only where the DNA matches it firmly. Where a row states a size, it is once, few, many or the class of an expanded clone; other rows omit it.

d_call: NA; clone_size: NA; j_call: TRBJ2-1; v_call: TRBV7-2; cdr3_aa: CASNLRGPTYNEQFF; cdr3_nt: TGTGCCAGCAATTTACGCGGACCCACTTACAATGAGCAGTTCTTC
d_call: TRBD1; clone_size: many; j_call: TRBJ1-5; v_call: TRBV12-3/TRBV12-4; cdr3_aa: CASSSQGEVKPQHF; cdr3_nt: TGTGCCAGCAGCTCCCAGGGGGAAGTGAAGCCCCAGCATTTT
d_call: TRBD2; clone_size: NA; j_call: TRBJ2-1; v_call: TRBV3-1; cdr3_aa: CASSQRLAGYAWNNEQFF; cdr3_nt: TGTGCCAGCAGCCAGAGACTAGCGGGATACGCTTGGAACAATGAGCAGTTCTTC
d_call: NA; clone_size: NA; j_call: TRBJ2-5; v_call: TRBV5-1; cdr3_aa: CASSLATGIGETQYF; cdr3_nt: TGCGCCAGCAGCTTGGCCACAGGGATCGGCGAGACCCAGTACTTC
d_call: NA; clone_size: NA; j_call: TRBJ2-3; v_call: TRBV7-9; cdr3_aa: CASSFERNTDTQYF; cdr3_nt: TGTGCCAGCAGCTTTGAAAGGAATACAGATACGCAGTATTTT
d_call: NA; clone_size: NA; j_call: TRBJ1-5; v_call: TRBV24-1; cdr3_aa: CATSGDSNQPQHF; cdr3_nt: TGTGCCACCAGTGGGGATAGCAATCAGCCCCAGCATTTT
d_call: NA; clone_size: NA; j_call: TRBJ2-5; v_call: TRBV11-2; cdr3_aa: CASSNYGGGEETQYF; cdr3_nt: TGTGCCAGCAGCAACTACGGGGGTGGGGAAGAGACCCAGTACTTC
d_call: TRBD2; clone_size: many; j_call: TRBJ2-7; v_call: TRBV5-1; cdr3_aa: CASSTGLGSEQYF; cdr3_nt: TGCGCCAGCAGCACAGGACTAGGAAGCGAGCAGTACTTC
d_call: TRBD1; clone_size: few; j_call: TRBJ2-7; v_call: TRBV12-3/TRBV12-4; cdr3_aa: CASSLARTGTGLTYEQYF; cdr3_nt: TGTGCCAGCAGTTTGGCCCGGACTGGGACAGGCCTCACCTACGAGCAGTACTTC
d_call: TRBD2; clone_size: NA; j_call: TRBJ2-3; v_call: TRBV6-2/TRBV6-3; cdr3_aa: CASRRLAGITDTQYF; cdr3_nt: TGTGCCAGCAGACGACTAGCGGGGATCACAGATACGCAGTATTTT
d_call: NA; clone_size: NA; j_call: TRBJ2-5; v_call: TRBV12-3/TRBV12-4; cdr3_aa: CASTWDSGVTQYF; cdr3_nt: TGTGCCAGCACCTGGGACAGCGGGGTAACCCAGTACTTC
d_call: TRBD1; clone_size: NA; j_call: TRBJ2-7; v_call: TRBV11-2; cdr3_aa: CASSLGRQGAYEQYF; cdr3_nt: TGTGCCAGCAGCTTGGGGAGACAGGGGGCCTACGAGCAGTACTTC
d_call: NA; clone_size: few; j_call: TRBJ2-3; v_call: TRBV20-1; cdr3_aa: CSARRENTQYF; cdr3_nt: TGCAGTGCTAGACGCGAGAATACGCAGTATTTT
d_call: NA; clone_size: NA; j_call: TRBJ2-3; v_call: TRBV20-1; cdr3_aa: CSAEQIPRLYTQYF; cdr3_nt: TGCAGTGCGGAACAAATCCCGCGACTCTATACGCAGTATTTT
d_call: TRBD1; clone_size: NA; j_call: TRBJ2-3; v_call: TRBV29-1; cdr3_aa: CSAPGTGSTDTQYF; cdr3_nt: TGCAGCGCCCCCGGGACAGGGAGTACAGATACGCAGTATTTT
d_call: TRBD1; clone_size: few; j_call: TRBJ1-2; v_call: TRBV5-1; cdr3_aa: CASSLGDRGFYGYTF; cdr3_nt: TGCGCCAGCAGCTTGGGGGACAGGGGATTCTATGGCTACACCTTC
d_call: NA; clone_size: many; j_call: TRBJ1-1; v_call: TRBV11-2; cdr3_aa: CASSLLQGSMNTEAFF; cdr3_nt: TGTGCCAGCAGCTTACTCCAGGGATCCATGAACACTGAAGCTTTCTTT
d_call: NA; clone_size: NA; j_call: TRBJ2-7; v_call: TRBV7-9; cdr3_aa: CASILGGLAGAEEQYF; cdr3_nt: NA
d_call: TRBD1; clone_size: once; j_call: TRBJ2-3; v_call: TRBV7-2; cdr3_aa: CASSTAGGADTQYF; cdr3_nt: TGTGCCAGCAGCACCGCAGGGGGCGCAGATACGCAGTATTTT
d_call: NA; clone_size: NA; j_call: TRBJ2-3; v_call: TRBV25-1; cdr3_aa: CASSEKDTQYF; cdr3_nt: TGTGCCAGCAGTGAAAAAGATACGCAGTATTTT
d_call: NA; clone_size: NA; j_call: TRBJ2-1; v_call: TRBV12-3/TRBV12-4; cdr3_aa: CASSFSQGSYNEQFF; cdr3_nt: TGTGCCAGCAGTTTTTCCCAGGGTTCCTACAATGAGCAGTTCTTC
d_call: TRBD1; clone_size: NA; j_call: TRBJ2-7; v_call: TRBV11-2; cdr3_aa: CASSLRGFRSDEQYF; cdr3_nt: TGTGCCAGCAGCCTCAGGGGGTTTCGTTCTGACGAGCAGTACTTC
d_call: TRBD2; clone_size: few; j_call: TRBJ2-5; v_call: TRBV6-2/TRBV6-3; cdr3_aa: CASSYSRLAGEETQYF; cdr3_nt: TGTGCCAGCAGTTACTCGAGGCTAGCGGGAGAAGAGACCCAGTACTTC
d_call: NA; clone_size: NA; j_call: TRBJ2-3; v_call: TRBV18; cdr3_aa: CASSPGQKDTQYF; cdr3_nt: TGTGCCAGCTCACCCGGTCAAAAAGATACGCAGTATTTT
d_call: TRBD2; clone_size: NA; j_call: TRBJ2-1; v_call: TRBV30; cdr3_aa: CAWSGLAGPREQFF; cdr3_nt: TGTGCCTGGAGTGGTCTAGCGGGGCCTCGGGAGCAGTTCTTC
d_call: NA; clone_size: few; j_call: TRBJ2-3; v_call: TRBV27; cdr3_aa: CASSLRTGKGTDTQYF; cdr3_nt: TGTGCCAGCAGTTTACGAACAGGGAAGGGTACAGATACGCAGTATTTT
d_call: NA; clone_size: many; j_call: TRBJ2-3; v_call: TRBV12-3/TRBV12-4; cdr3_aa: CASSFHTDTQYF; cdr3_nt: TGTGCCAGCAGCTTCCACACCGATACGCAGTATTTT
d_call: TRBD1; clone_size: few; j_call: TRBJ2-2; v_call: TRBV4-3; cdr3_aa: CASSQRQGSTGELFF; cdr3_nt: TGCGCCAGCAGCCAAAGACAGGGAAGCACCGGGGAGCTGTTTTTT
d_call: TRBD2; clone_size: NA; j_call: TRBJ2-1; v_call: TRBV13; cdr3_aa: CASSRERTSQSSYNEQFF; cdr3_nt: TGTGCCAGCAGCCGAGAGAGGACTAGCCAGAGCTCCTACAATGAGCAGTTCTTC
d_call: TRBD2; clone_size: few; j_call: TRBJ2-7; v_call: TRBV5-1; cdr3_aa: CASSVAGKGYEQYF; cdr3_nt: TGCGCCAGCAGCGTAGCGGGGAAGGGGTACGAGCAGTACTTC
d_call: NA; clone_size: few; j_call: TRBJ2-1; v_call: TRBV4-1; cdr3_aa: CASSQGGLANEQFF; cdr3_nt: TGCGCCAGCAGCCAAGGAGGGCTAGCAAATGAGCAGTTCTTC
d_call: TRBD1; clone_size: NA; j_call: TRBJ1-4; v_call: TRBV29-1; cdr3_aa: CSAEGQGNEKLFF; cdr3_nt: TGCAGCGCAGAGGGACAGGGGAATGAAAAACTGTTTTTT
d_call: TRBD1; clone_size: few; j_call: TRBJ1-1; v_call: TRBV12-3/TRBV12-4; cdr3_aa: CASTRGQGYLEAFF; cdr3_nt: TGTGCCAGCACACGCGGACAGGGGTACCTGGAAGCTTTCTTT
d_call: TRBD1; clone_size: many; j_call: TRBJ1-1; v_call: TRBV18; cdr3_aa: CASSPGTDTEAFF; cdr3_nt: TGTGCCAGCTCACCCGGGACAGACACTGAAGCTTTCTTT
d_call: NA; clone_size: many; j_call: TRBJ2-7; v_call: TRBV20-1; cdr3_aa: CSASTEPQEQYF; cdr3_nt: TGCAGTGCTAGTACTGAGCCCCAGGAGCAGTACTTC
d_call: NA; clone_size: NA; j_call: TRBJ2-5; v_call: TRBV3-1; cdr3_aa: CASSQVVRADQETQYF; cdr3_nt: TGTGCCAGCAGCCAAGTAGTACGGGCAGACCAAGAGACCCAGTACTTC
d_call: TRBD2; clone_size: NA; j_call: TRBJ2-1; v_call: TRBV12-3/TRBV12-4; cdr3_aa: CASSPASRLAGVPPYNEQFF; cdr3_nt: TGTGCCAGCAGCCCAGCTAGTCGACTAGCGGGGGTTCCTCCCTACAATGAGCAGTTCTTC
d_call: NA; clone_size: few; j_call: TRBJ2-3; v_call: TRBV20-1; cdr3_aa: CSARDPPGAGTDTQYF; cdr3_nt: TGCAGTGCTAGAGATCCCCCGGGGGCGGGGACAGATACGCAGTATTTT
d_call: TRBD2; clone_size: NA; j_call: TRBJ2-3; v_call: TRBV4-1; cdr3_aa: CASSQDPAGGDDTQYF; cdr3_nt: TGCGCCAGCAGCCAAGATCCCGCGGGGGGAGACGATACGCAGTATTTT
d_call: NA; clone_size: many; j_call: TRBJ1-2; v_call: TRBV2; cdr3_aa: CASSEGGSSNYGYTF; cdr3_nt: TGTGCCAGCAGTGAAGGAGGCAGCTCTAACTATGGCTACACCTTC
d_call: TRBD2; clone_size: once; j_call: TRBJ2-5; v_call: TRBV12-5; cdr3_aa: CASGLGTSTSQETQYF; cdr3_nt: TGTGCTAGTGGTTTAGGGACTAGCACCTCCCAAGAGACCCAGTACTTC
d_call: TRBD2; clone_size: NA; j_call: TRBJ2-1; v_call: TRBV6-5; cdr3_aa: CASSFRLAEYNEQFF; cdr3_nt: TGTGCCAGCAGTTTCCGACTAGCGGAGTACAATGAGCAGTTCTTC
d_call: NA; clone_size: few; j_call: TRBJ2-3; v_call: TRBV20-1; cdr3_aa: CSATQHKSTDTQYF; cdr3_nt: TGCAGTGCTACCCAGCATAAAAGCACAGATACGCAGTATTTT
d_call: NA; clone_size: NA; j_call: TRBJ1-1; v_call: TRBV5-5; cdr3_aa: CASSAAWGNTEAFF; cdr3_nt: TGTGCCAGCAGCGCGGCGTGGGGTAACACTGAAGCTTTCTTT
d_call: TRBD1; clone_size: NA; j_call: TRBJ2-3; v_call: TRBV20-1; cdr3_aa: CSARSRQGYPDTLYF; cdr3_nt: TGCAGTGCTAGGTCGAGACAGGGGTATCCAGATACGCTGTATTTT
d_call: NA; clone_size: many; j_call: TRBJ2-7; v_call: TRBV6-5; cdr3_aa: CASSNVREQYF; cdr3_nt: TGTGCCAGCAGTAACGTGAGAGAGCAGTACTTC
d_call: NA; clone_size: NA; j_call: TRBJ2-7; v_call: TRBV27; cdr3_aa: CASSYRDPSSYEQYF; cdr3_nt: TGTGCCAGCAGTTATCGGGACCCGAGCTCCTACGAGCAGTACTTC
d_call: TRBD1; clone_size: few; j_call: TRBJ2-1; v_call: TRBV11-2; cdr3_aa: CASSPRTGAPYNEQFF; cdr3_nt: TGTGCCAGCAGCCCTCGGACAGGCGCCCCCTACAATGAGCAGTTCTTC
d_call: TRBD1; clone_size: NA; j_call: TRBJ1-4; v_call: TRBV5-1; cdr3_aa: CASSLSGTGVEKLFF; cdr3_nt: TGCGCCAGCAGCCTTTCCGGGACAGGGGTTGAAAAACTGTTTTTT
d_call: TRBD1; clone_size: few; j_call: TRBJ1-2; v_call: TRBV27; cdr3_aa: CASSLFPGQVNYGYTF; cdr3_nt: TGTGCCAGCAGTTTATTCCCCGGACAGGTTAACTATGGCTACACCTTC
d_call: NA; clone_size: many; j_call: TRBJ2-1; v_call: TRBV12-3/TRBV12-4; cdr3_aa: CASSFMGSSYNEQFF; cdr3_nt: TGTGCCAGCAGTTTTATGGGGAGCTCCTACAATGAGCAGTTCTTC
d_call: NA; clone_size: few; j_call: TRBJ2-2; v_call: TRBV4-3; cdr3_aa: CASSQAVTGELFF; cdr3_nt: TGCGCCAGCAGCCAAGCGGTCACCGGGGAGCTGTTTTTT
d_call: TRBD1; clone_size: NA; j_call: TRBJ1-5; v_call: TRBV7-2; cdr3_aa: CASSLGTGGGQPQHF; cdr3_nt: TGTGCCAGCAGCTTAGGGACAGGGGGGGGTCAGCCCCAGCATTTT
d_call: NA; clone_size: many; j_call: TRBJ2-3; v_call: TRBV11-2; cdr3_aa: CASSQDRPATQYF; cdr3_nt: TGTGCCAGCAGCCAAGACCGACCCGCGACGCAGTATTTT
d_call: NA; clone_size: many; j_call: TRBJ2-3; v_call: TRBV20-1; cdr3_aa: CSARLGDTQYF; cdr3_nt: TGCAGTGCTAGACTGGGGGATACGCAGTATTTT
d_call: NA; clone_size: few; j_call: TRBJ2-5; v_call: TRBV19; cdr3_aa: CASSTGFSETQYF; cdr3_nt: TGTGCCAGTTCTACAGGGTTTTCTGAGACCCAGTACTTC